This T cell receptor (beta chain) was documented in a study of OX40 agonist ivuxolimab in advanced cancers. Sequencing used immunoSEQ multiplex PCR; TCRdb keeps in-frame clones, though not all of them. The sample yields 72,000 or so clones, around nine tenths seen once. With V trimmed by 5 bases and J by 13 bases, 11 bases remained unmatched. The CDR3 is 13 residues long. The germline gives CDR1 SQVTM, CDR2 ANQGSEA. The rearrangement links TRBV29-1 to TRBJ1-4; 9 bases fit TRBD1. The sample in question was CD4+ or CD8+ T cells sorted from blood, obtained in a trial of the OX40 agonist ivuxolimab. The TCR comes from an adult with an advanced solid tumor such as melanoma, head and neck, liver or kidney cancer. The CDR3 DNA follows: TGCAGCGTTACGCCGGGACAGGGTTACGGACTGTTTTTT. Translated: CSVTPGQGYGLFF.